This T cell receptor beta chain was captured in a study of vaccination effects on CD4 cells after COVID-19. TCRdb keeps only in-frame clones here, not all; method: immunoSEQ multiplex PCR. In the table there are more than 45,000 clones, 65% to 80% of which are singletons. At the end of 10 days of culture, CD4+ T cells were isolated. Comment on this clone: As yet, its antigen is unknown.

There are 15 residues in the CDR3. CDR1 and CDR2 from the germline V gene are MNHNS and SASEGT. Trimming shortened V by 2 bases and J by 3 bases, and 12 bases separated the two germline ends. The chain links TRBV6-1 to TRBJ2-3; no firm D call. The receptor's source is a human donor who received a COVID-19 vaccine. This material consisted of CD4+ T cells from PBMCs cultured without peptide, taken before COVID-19 vaccination. CDR3 coding DNA: TGTGCCAGCAGTGAATTAGGCCGAGGAACAGATACGCAGTATTTT. This encodes CASSELGRGTDTQYF.